The sequence of this TCR beta chain was determined in a study of healthy donors' naive CD4 and CD8 T cells. Study-level results: A reported CD4+/CD8+ bias affected most V and J genes in naive cells.

The CDR3 loop spans 14 amino acids. On this clonotype: As yet, its antigen is unknown. The junction departs from the called germline gene at one end, perhaps through a read error.

Naive CD4+ cells were sorted as CD4+CD8-CD45RO-CD45RA+; naive CD8+ as CD8+CD4-CD45RA+CD27bright. TCR libraries were built from 450 to 650 ng of total RNA by linear amplification. In TCRdb, the reads were re-called with MiXCR into one record per CDR3 protein. The sample lists 180,000 or so distinct CDR3 sequences, 74% seen once, with around 2% in the top ten. The rearrangement links TRBV12-3 or TRBV12-4 to TRBJ2-1; no firm D call. The sequence was obtained from a pool of human donors in good health; the sample pools cells from several healthy donors. The specimen sequenced was naive CD4+ and CD8+ T cells sorted from blood, pooled from several donors. CDR3 nucleotides: TGTGCCAGCAGCTTAGAGTCGACCGCCGATGAGCAGTTCTTC. Residues: CASSLESTADEQFF.